This TCR beta chain was recorded in a study of T cell responses to AZD1222 COVID-19 vaccine. Findings and caveats of the study: Among those given AZD1222, only five or six were seropositive at baseline. The sample set comprised mostly white British donors with more females, and clonal diversity was possibly underestimated. Two doses of AZD1222 preceded a rise in Spike-specific TCR breadth and depth. Unmutated variant regions are reportedly the target of nearly half of TCRs that are spike-specific.

The assay was immunoSEQ multiplex PCR, and TCRdb's table has in-frame clones only and misses some. The sample has under 140,000 clones, less than 95% seen once. On this clone: Its antigen is as yet unknown.

CDR1 and CDR2 (germline): LNHDA, SQIVND (reference sequence). V was pared by 3 bases and J by 2 bases, with 17 bases of the junction left unmatched. The CDR3 consists of 19 residues. The clonotype comes from an adult who received the AZD1222 COVID-19 vaccine. V gene TRBV19 combines with J gene TRBJ2-3, with 7 nucleotides matching TRBD1. The sample consisted of peripheral blood, taken 28 days after the second AZD1222 dose. The CDR3 DNA reads as TGTGCCAGTAGTATTGGAGCCCCGGGGACAGCCTCTCACACAGATACGCAGTATTTT. Residues: CASSIGAPGTASHTDTQYF. Full variable domain (missing parts from reference TRBV19 and TRBJ2-3): DGGITQSPKYLFRKEGQNVTLSCEQNLNHDAMYWYRQDPGQGLRLIYYSQIVNDFQKGDIAEGYSVSREKKESFPLTVTSAQKNPTAFYLCASSIGAPGTASHTDTQYFGPGTRLTVL.